A single sample gave rise to the 7 T cell receptor beta chains below, sequenced in a study of PD-1 blockade in classical Hodgkin lymphoma. The method was immunoSEQ multiplex PCR; TCRdb's version includes in-frame clones alone and lacks a portion of them. The sample carries about 90,000 clones, 83% recorded once. Time point meaning: cycle 4 day 1 (C4D1), after less than 7 weeks of nivolumab. Every patient was affected by relapse after autologous stem cell transplantation, while exposure to brentuximab vedotin was not uniform. Sequenced here: peripheral blood mononuclear cells (PBMCs), sampled before the fourth cycle of nivolumab. The receptors were gathered from a human donor with classical Hodgkin lymphoma.

This rearrangement joins TRBV2 to TRBJ1-1; D not certain. With 4 bases removed from V and 11 bases from J, the gap between germline ends came to 14 bases. Germline V gene sequence: CDR1 SNHLY, CDR2 FYNNEI. The CDR3 length is 12 residues. CDR3 DNA: TGTGCCAGCAGTGGTGTGTCTCGTGGGGCTTTCTTT. Residues: CASSGVSRGAFF.

A word on this clone: The sample holds other DNA sequences that translate to the same CDR3. The rearrangement uses TRBV7-8 and TRBJ2-7; 7 positions match TRBD2. CDR1 and CDR2 (germline): SGHVS, FQNEAQ. V was clipped by 3 bases and J by 2 bases; unmatched bases: 1. The CDR3 covers 13 residues. DNA for the CDR3: TGTGCCAGCAGCTTCACTAGCGCCTACGAGCAGTACTTC. Its protein product is CASSFTSAYEQYF.

V gene TRBV10-3 combines with J gene TRBJ1-3; D gene ambiguous. Trimming stripped 6 bases from V and 0 bases from J, with 6 bases between. The CDR3 runs 13 residues. In germline, CDR1 is ENHRY, CDR2 SYGVKD. The CDR3 here is CAIRVDSGNTIYF. Here the CDR3 DNA reads TGTGCCATCAGGGTGGACTCTGGAAACACCATATATTTT.

The chain uses TRBV7-2 and TRBJ1-1; no definite D call. The germline gives CDR1 SGHTA, CDR2 FQGNSA. The germline V and J ends were trimmed by 1 base and 5 bases, with 8 bases remaining between them. The CDR3 is made up of 13 amino acids. CDR3 DNA: TGTGCCAGCAGCTTAGGGGGATTAACTGAAGCTTTCTTT. Translation gives CASSLGGLTEAFF.

This sequence joins TRBV6-5 and TRBJ1-6, with D hard to call. CDR1 and CDR2 from the germline V gene are MNHEY and SVGAGI. V dropped 1 base and J dropped 5 bases, with 9 bases sitting between them. CDR3 length: 15 residues. The CDR3 DNA sequence: TGTGCCAGCAGTTACTTAACACAGAATAATTCACCCCTCCACTTT. Its translation is CASSYLTQNNSPLHF.

The CDR3 DNA reads as TGCGCCAGCAGTATAGGCCCCGGGCAGACTGAAGAGACCCAGTACTTC. Protein sequence: CASSIGPGQTEETQYF. The chain combines TRBV4-1 with TRBJ2-5, with unresolved D. V was shortened by 6 bases and J by 3 bases, with 20 bases between the two germline ends. Germline CDR1 and CDR2: MGHRA and YSYEKL. The CDR3 loop spans 16 amino acids.

The chain joins TRBV5-1 to TRBJ2-6; the D call may be TRBD1 or TRBD2 (5 bases each). The germline CDR1 and CDR2 sequences are SGHRS and YFSETQ. The V and J ends lost 5 bases and 5 bases respectively, with 20 bases between them. This CDR3 is 17 amino acids long. The DNA for the CDR3 is TGCGCCAGCAGTTTTTCAGGGACCCCCCGCTGGGCCAACGTCCTGACTTTC. Translating it yields CASSFSGTPRWANVLTF. The full variable domain, in which reference TRBV5-1 and TRBJ2-6 provide the parts outside the CDR3, is KAGVTQTPRYLIKTRGQQVTLSCSPISGHRSVSWYQQTPGQGLQFLFEYFSETQRNKGNFPGRFSGRQFSNSRSEMNVSTLELGDSALYLCASSFSGTPRWANVLTFGAGSRLTVL.